Listed below are T cell receptor beta chains from one sample, sequenced in a study of regulatory T cells in long-lasting Graves disease. In TCRdb, the multiplex PCR reads were re-called with MiXCR into one record per CDR3 protein. The sample carries 500,000 or so distinct CDR3 sequences, 14% recorded once. In addition, the sample was reused for a study of T cells in Graves' hyperthyroidism and ophthalmopathy.

Source: peripheral blood mononuclear cells (PBMCs), taken at new diagnosis, from a patient treated with antithyroid drugs. The receptors stem from a woman between 45 and 65 years old with Graves disease. Both conserved end residues are part of each CDR3. D genes are given only for firm matches. The listing skips clone size in some rows; elsewhere it reads once, few, many or a size class.

j_call v_call d_call clone_size cdr3_aa cdr3_nt
TRBJ1-5 TRBV5-6 - many CASSLKRGWNQPQHF TGTGCCAGCAGCTTGAAGAGGGGGTGGAATCAGCCCCAGCATTTT
TRBJ1-5 TRBV6-1 TRBD1 - CASGYRGGDQPQHF TGTGCCAGCGGGTACAGGGGAGGCGATCAGCCCCAGCATTTT
TRBJ2-1 TRBV5-5 TRBD2 - CASSGLAASYNEQFF TGTGCCAGCTCCGGACTAGCGGCGTCCTACAATGAGCAGTTCTTC
TRBJ2-1 TRBV2 - many CASTLGPDNEQFF TGTGCCAGCACCCTGGGCCCCGACAATGAGCAGTTCTTC
TRBJ2-2 TRBV6-1 TRBD1 many CASSPQGVSAGELFF TGTGCCAGCAGTCCCCAGGGGGTGTCGGCCGGGGAGCTGTTTTTT
TRBJ2-2 TRBV6-1 TRBD1 many CASSEVIWDSVLPNTGELFF TGTGCCAGCAGTGAAGTTATATGGGACAGCGTCCTTCCGAACACCGGGGAGCTGTTTTTT
TRBJ2-3 TRBV7-9 TRBD2 - CASSFEAGGTDTQYF TGTGCCAGCAGCTTTGAAGCGGGAGGTACAGATACGCAGTATTTT
TRBJ1-2 TRBV27 - - CASTTSPYTDANGYTF TGTGCCAGCACCACTTCACCATACACTGATGCGAATGGCTACACCTTC
TRBJ2-7 TRBV10-3 TRBD2 few CAIMGLAGDEQYF TGTGCCATCATGGGTCTAGCGGGGGACGAGCAGTACTTC
TRBJ2-3 TRBV11-2 - many CASSPGTTDTQYF TGTGCCAGCAGCCCTGGGACCACAGATACGCAGTATTTT
TRBJ2-7 TRBV5-1 - many CASSWGDWDSSYEQYF TGCGCCAGCAGCTGGGGGGACTGGGACAGCTCCTACGAGCAGTACTTC
TRBJ1-1 TRBV3-1 TRBD1 many CASSPPGQGGGTEAFF TGTGCCAGCAGCCCTCCGGGACAGGGCGGTGGCACTGAAGCTTTCTTT
TRBJ2-7 TRBV30 - - CACTGSYEQYF TGTGCCTGCACGGGTTCTTACGAGCAGTACTTC
TRBJ1-5 TRBV12-3/TRBV12-4 - many CASSLPGGGDHQPQHF TGTGCCAGCAGTTTACCTGGGGGTGGGGATCATCAGCCCCAGCATTTT
TRBJ2-7 TRBV5-1 TRBD2 many CASSLALAGVGEYEQYF TGCGCCAGCAGCTTGGCCCTAGCGGGAGTGGGAGAATACGAGCAGTACTTC
TRBJ2-1 TRBV6-5 - many CASSYAAQGSYNEQFF TGTGCCAGCAGTTACGCCGCACAGGGAAGCTACAATGAGCAGTTCTTC
TRBJ2-5 TRBV6-7 TRBD1 many CASSYLVITGGQETQYF TGTGCCAGCAGTTACTTGGTCATAACAGGGGGCCAAGAGACCCAGTACTTC
TRBJ1-5 TRBV5-1 - - CASSTGTFSNQPQHF TGCGCCAGCAGCACGGGGACCTTTAGCAATCAGCCCCAGCATTTT
TRBJ2-7 TRBV19 - once CASTPGGSSSYEQYF TGTGCCAGTACCCCAGGAGGGAGCAGCTCCTACGAGCAGTACTTC
TRBJ2-1 TRBV20-1 - - CSASAGTKDNEQFF TGCAGTGCTAGCGCCGGGACAAAGGACAATGAGCAGTTCTTC
TRBJ2-1 TRBV29-1 TRBD2 many CSVERDYSYNEQFF TGCAGCGTTGAAAGGGACTACTCCTACAATGAGCAGTTCTTC
TRBJ1-3 TRBV6-1 - - CASSTSQGPGNTIYF TGTGCCAGCAGCACTTCACAGGGCCCCGGAAACACCATATATTTT
TRBJ2-1 TRBV2 TRBD1 many CASSDWTGDEQFF TGTGCCAGCAGTGACTGGACAGGGGATGAGCAGTTCTTC
TRBJ2-5 TRBV28 - - CASSLEGVAGQETQYF TGTGCCAGCAGTTTAGAGGGAGTGGCAGGCCAAGAGACCCAGTACTTC
TRBJ2-5 TRBV10-3 TRBD2 many CAISEGIGRALRQTQYF TGTGCCATCAGTGAGGGGATCGGGAGGGCCTTGCGTCAGACCCAGTACTTC
TRBJ1-6 TRBV18 - - CASSPDDSNSPLHF TGTGCCAGCTCACCGGACGACAGTAATTCACCCCTCCACTTT
TRBJ2-1 TRBV5-1 TRBD1 many CASSIQGNLGNEQFF TGCGCCAGCAGCATACAGGGGAACTTAGGCAATGAGCAGTTCTTC
TRBJ2-5 TRBV6-2/TRBV6-3 - many CASSYSRASGETQYF TGTGCCAGCAGTTACTCGAGGGCCTCTGGGGAGACCCAGTACTTC
TRBJ1-4 TRBV5-1 TRBD1 few CASSTRGGQIEKLFF TGCGCCAGCAGCACACGAGGGGGACAGATCGAAAAACTGTTTTTT
TRBJ1-5 TRBV20-1 - few CSATSGGVRNQPQHF TGCAGTGCCACAAGCGGCGGGGTACGGAATCAGCCCCAGCATTTT
TRBJ1-5 TRBV3-1 - many CASSQTPLRDQPQHF TGTGCCAGCAGCCAAACGCCCCTTAGGGATCAGCCCCAGCATTTT
TRBJ1-3 TRBV12-3/TRBV12-4 - - CASSFWGNTIYF TGTGCCAGCAGTTTTTGGGGAAACACCATATATTTT
TRBJ2-1 TRBV6-2/TRBV6-3 TRBD2 - CASSETSVPYNEQFF TGTGCCAGCAGTGAAACTAGCGTGCCCTACAATGAGCAGTTCTTC
TRBJ2-5 TRBV6-1 - many CASRRLGVETQYF TGTGCCAGCAGACGACTAGGTGTGGAGACCCAGTACTTC
TRBJ2-2 TRBV7-3 - few CASSLIETANTGELFF TGTGCCAGCAGCTTAATAGAGACCGCGAACACCGGGGAGCTGTTTTTT
TRBJ2-5 TRBV5-1 - - CASSSLGGNQETQYF TGCGCCAGCAGCAGTTTAGGGGGAAACCAAGAGACCCAGTACTTC
TRBJ1-1 TRBV15 - - CATSSGSPVAFF TGTGCCACCAGCAGCGGATCTCCCGTCGCTTTCTTT
TRBJ1-6 TRBV10-2 TRBD1 many CASSQRQGGSSPLHF TGCGCCAGCAGCCAAAGACAGGGGGGGAGTTCACCCCTCCACTTT
TRBJ2-7 TRBV7-9 - few CASGYTYEQYF TGTGCCAGCGGCTATACCTACGAGCAGTACTTC
TRBJ2-4 TRBV10-3 TRBD2 few CAISAGGPIYGAKNIQYF TGTGCCATCAGTGCGGGAGGGCCGATTTACGGAGCCAAAAACATTCAGTACTTC
TRBJ2-3 TRBV12-3/TRBV12-4 - many CASSFFRVTDTQYF TGTGCCAGCAGTTTTTTTCGGGTCACAGATACGCAGTATTTT
TRBJ2-5 TRBV2 TRBD2 many CASSGGTSGVQETQYF TGTGCCAGCAGCGGGGGGACTAGCGGGGTCCAAGAGACCCAGTACTTC
TRBJ2-7 TRBV20-1 - - CSARPNQAYEQYF TGCAGTGCTAGGCCTAACCAGGCCTACGAGCAGTACTTC
TRBJ1-1 TRBV6-2/TRBV6-3 - few CASSLTGGETEAFF TGTGCCAGCAGTTTGACAGGTGGAGAGACTGAAGCTTTCTTT
TRBJ2-5 TRBV3-1 - many CASSQDRGYSAQETQYF TGTGCCAGCAGCCAAGATCGAGGTTATAGCGCCCAAGAGACCCAGTACTTC
TRBJ2-7 TRBV20-1 TRBD2 - CSARDSLLLAGEHEQYF TGCAGTGCTAGGGACTCGTTACTTCTAGCGGGAGAGCACGAGCAGTACTTC
TRBJ2-1 TRBV11-2 TRBD2 many CASSFSMAGDSYNEQFF TGTGCCAGCAGCTTTTCAATGGCGGGAGACTCCTACAATGAGCAGTTCTTC
TRBJ1-2 TRBV5-8 TRBD1 few CASSHRDRGSYGYTF TGTGCCAGCAGCCACCGGGACAGGGGAAGTTATGGCTACACCTTC